The rows below give T cell receptor beta chains drawn from one sample of a study of shared clonotypes between healthy human individuals. The protocol was immunoSEQ multiplex PCR, while the TCRdb copy is restricted to in-frame clones and leaves out a portion. The table lists more than 2 million clones, around 95% of them singletons. Sequenced input: naive CD4+ T cells sorted from blood. The receptors originated from a man younger than 35 in good health. Each CDR3 is given without its conserved first and last residue.

v_call cdr3_aa
TRBV30 ARTSGAYNEQF
TRBV19 ASSPRDRGPTDTQY
TRBV29-1 SSKQGFDNEQF
TRBV19 ASRKGQGSVQETQY
TRBV7-2 ASSPGTGQETQY
TRBV4-3 ASSQGRGDEQF
TRBV7-9 ASSFSGYSNEKLF
TRBV7-6 ASSILVGETQY
TRBV4-1 ASSQGGRETQY
TRBV5-6 ASSPTGGNEKLF
TRBV5-1 ASSMTSGTHNYEQY
TRBV4-2 ASSQDRETGTGNGYT
TRBV15 ATSRDGEPWYEQY
TRBV5-1 ASSLGTRPADTQY
TRBV10-3 ATMWGQGAYEQY
TRBV5-1 ASSLKTETSYLLSYEQY
TRBV7-7 ASSSVTNTGELF
TRBV25-1 ASSLGQGGLYEQY
TRBV7-9 ASSWGTGSSYEQY
TRBV9 ASSVADQETQY
TRBV5-4 ASSSGGPSGSAGELF
TRBV7-9 ASSLAGTQPQH
TRBV6-5 ASSYSRTSGGTQY
TRBV28 ASSVQESLH
TRBV19 ASSTGQYNTGELF
TRBV7-6 ASSTQGQGAWETQY
TRBV4-1 ASSPLQGRGGTDTQY
TRBV7-2 ASSSQPGTVFYEQY
TRBV5-1 ASSPGAAGYSYEQY
TRBV5-4 ASSLSIAGYEQY
TRBV6-5 ASSYSTGVLYEQY
TRBV25-1 ASSDYGGAYNEQF
TRBV14 ASSQDDRGNTEAF
TRBV7-8 ASSRPGQGLQPQH